The 24 T cell receptor beta chains reported below all come from one sample, sequenced in a study of cytomegalovirus exposure and HLA in healthy donors. Vbeta (60) and Jbeta (13) primers were used in the PCR. TCRdb's copy holds only in-frame clones and misses some; the assay was immunoSEQ multiplex PCR. This sample has about 160,000 clones, with roughly 84% found just once. The sequenced sample was PBMCs. The receptors originated from a man aged 30-40 years in good health and CMV-seronegative.

The chain joins TRBV9 to TRBJ1-6, with 10 positions matching TRBD1. The CDR3 is 17 amino acids. J was trimmed by 7 bases and V by 2 bases; bases with no gene match: 9. The germline V gene encodes CDR1 SGDLS and CDR2 YYNGEE. The CDR3 loop is CASSVLAGTGVNSPLHF. CDR3 nucleotide sequence: TGTGCCAGCAGCGTCCTGGCCGGGACAGGGGTAAATTCACCCCTCCACTTT.

This clone was counted a few times. V and J are TRBV15 and TRBJ2-1; no clear D gene. Looked up from germline, CDR1 is LNHNV and CDR2 is YYDKDF (reference sequence). This CDR3 has 15 residues. V gave up 0 bases and J gave up 2 bases, with 8 bases separating them. CDR3 loop: CATSRDPDPYNEQFF. CDR3 sequence (DNA): TGTGCCACCAGCAGAGATCCAGATCCCTACAATGAGCAGTTCTTC.

The chain joins TRBV18 to TRBJ1-6; D is undetermined. Trimming cost V 3 bases and J 5 bases, with 5 bases left between them. CDR3 length: 13 residues. In germline, CDR1 is KGHSH, CDR2 LQKENI. DNA for the CDR3: TGTGCCAGCTCACCTTTAGATAATTCACCCCTCCACTTT. Translation gives CASSPLDNSPLHF.

V gene TRBV5-1 combines with J gene TRBJ2-2; 11 nucleotides agree with TRBD2. This CDR3 region has 15 residues. V gave up 2 bases and J gave up 4 bases; unmatched junction bases: 1. Germline assignment: CDR1 SGHRS and CDR2 YFSETQ. The CDR3 protein is CASSLGTSGTGELFF. In DNA, the CDR3 is TGCGCCAGCAGCTTAGGGACTAGCGGCACCGGGGAGCTGTTTTTT.

J is TRBJ2-7 and V is TRBV19, with a tentative D call TRBD1 (6 bases). Germline loops: CDR1 LNHDA, CDR2 SQIVND (reference sequence). V lost 4 bases and J 3 bases, leaving 10 bases between the germline ends. The CDR3 runs 13 residues. The CDR3 coding sequence is TGTGCCAGTAGTAGTAGGACAGTCTACGAGCAGTACTTC. Translating it yields CASSSRTVYEQYF.

The chain recombines TRBV7-9 with TRBJ2-5; D possibly corresponds to TRBD1 (6 bases). CDR1 is SEHNR, CDR2 FQNEAQ, per germline (reference sequence). Between the trimmed V and J ends, which lost 5 bases and 4 bases, there was a span of 14 bases. This CDR3 has 14 amino acids. CDR3 nucleotide sequence: TGTGCCAGCAGCCCCTCGACAGGATCAGAGACCCAGTACTTC. Protein: CASSPSTGSETQYF.

This chain joins TRBV6-6 and TRBJ2-7, with a weak D call TRBD1 (6 bases). V lost 2 bases and J lost 2, with 10 bases in between. The CDR3 sequence is 14 residues long. The germline CDR1 and CDR2 sequences are MNHNY and SVGAGI (reference sequence). CDR3 sequence: CASSYSRTAYEQYF. The CDR3 region has the DNA TGTGCCAGCAGTTACAGTCGGACAGCCTACGAGCAGTACTTC.

The rearrangement uses TRBV25-1 and TRBJ1-3; no firm D call. V lost 2 bases and J lost 0, with 5 bases in between. Germline loops: CDR1 MGHDK, CDR2 SYGVNS. This CDR3 is 14 amino acids long. The CDR3 bases are TGTGCCAGCAGTGAAACTCACTCTGGAAACACCATATATTTT. Translation: CASSETHSGNTIYF.

The V and J genes are TRBV5-4 and TRBJ2-5; TRBD2 aligns across 8 bases. V lost 4 bases to trimming and J lost 3 bases; unmatched junction nucleotides: 5. CDR1 and CDR2 from the germline V gene are SGHNT and YYREEE (reference sequence). The CDR3 has 14 residues. The CDR3 DNA reads TGTGCCAGCAGCCGGAGTAGCGGGGAAGAGACCCAGTACTTC. Translated, it gives CASSRSSGEETQYF.

The CDR3 reads CASSPAGLALRNEQYF. For the CDR3, the DNA is TGTGCCAGCAGTCCCGCCGGACTAGCGCTGAGGAACGAGCAGTACTTC. This chain links TRBV27 with TRBJ2-7; TRBD2 matches 9 bases. CDR1 and CDR2 (germline): MNHEY, SMNVEV (reference sequence). The J segment lost 5 bases and the V segment lost 5 bases, leaving 13 bases of the junction unmatched. This CDR3 region has 16 residues.

V usage is TRBV6-1 and J usage is TRBJ1-5; TRBD1 matches 7 bases. V shed 2 bases, J shed 2 bases, and the junction held 0 bases outside the gene matches. This CDR3 region has 14 residues. Germline V lookup: CDR1 MNHNS, CDR2 SASEGT. The CDR3 bases are TGTGCCAGCAGTGAAACAGGGGGCAATCAGCCCCAGCATTTT. This gives the protein CASSETGGNQPQHF.

J is TRBJ1-2 and V is TRBV9; D call uncertain. CDR3 size: 16 residues. The germline gives CDR1 SGDLS, CDR2 YYNGEE. The V gene lost 2 bases and the J gene lost 8 bases, with 22 bases spanning the gap. CDR3 in amino acids: CASSVASSVAVLGYTF. The CDR3 DNA follows: TGTGCCAGCAGCGTGGCCTCCTCCGTCGCTGTTTTGGGCTACACCTTC.

This clone showed up just a few times. The J gene is TRBJ2-3, the V gene TRBV30; D gene unclear. The germline CDR1 and CDR2 sequences are GTSNPN and SVGIG (reference sequence). The CDR3 loop spans 14 amino acids. Trimming shortened V by 0 bases and J by 0 bases, and 7 bases separated the two germline ends. CDR3 sequence: CAWSVRVSTDTQYF. The DNA for the CDR3 is TGTGCCTGGAGTGTACGCGTCAGCACAGATACGCAGTATTTT.

This clone was recorded a few times. The rearrangement joins TRBV5-3 to TRBJ1-1; no clear D. TRBV5-3 qualifies as an ORF whose function is uncertain. Trimming pared 8 bases from V and 1 base from J, leaving 12 bases between. This CDR3 contains 13 residues. CDR3 region: CASTKTANTEAFF. The CDR3 nucleotides are TGTGCCAGCACCAAAACAGCGAACACTGAAGCTTTCTTT.

The genes are TRBV27 and TRBJ2-3; TRBD1 agrees at 8 bases. This CDR3 spans 13 amino acids. CDR1 and CDR2 (germline): MNHEY, SMNVEV (reference sequence). V was clipped by 8 bases and J by 2 bases; unmatched bases: 3. The CDR3 coding sequence is TGTGCCAGCCAGGGGGCTTACACAGATACGCAGTATTTT. This encodes CASQGAYTDTQYF.

This clone was detected only once. V usage is TRBV5-5 and J usage is TRBJ1-6, with D maybe TRBD1 (6 bases). Germline V gene sequence: CDR1 SGHKS, CDR2 YYEKEE (reference sequence). This CDR3 region has 15 residues. Trimming took off 6 bases at V and 7 bases at J, with 17 bases between the two ends. The CDR3 protein is CASTVDRSRNSPLHF. In nucleotides, the CDR3 is TGTGCCAGCACCGTAGACAGGAGTAGAAATTCACCCCTCCACTTT.

J is TRBJ2-1 and V is TRBV13, with TRBD2 matching 8 bases. V lost 5 bases to trimming and J lost 2 bases; unmatched junction nucleotides: 14. Germline CDR1 is PRHDT and CDR2 is FYEKMQ (reference sequence). The length of the CDR3 is 18 residues. CDR3 nucleotides: TGTGCCAGCAGCCCTAAATCCGCGGGGGGCCCTACCTACAATGAGCAGTTCTTC. It is translated as CASSPKSAGGPTYNEQFF.

The gene calls are TRBV11-2 and TRBJ1-2; maybe TRBD1 (6 bases). CDR3 size: 15 residues. V was shortened by 0 bases and J by 1 base, with 9 bases between the two germline ends. Germline lookup yields CDR1 SGHAT and CDR2 FQNNGV. CDR3 amino acids: CASSLDRTVNYGYTF. The CDR3 coding sequence is TGTGCCAGCAGCTTAGATAGGACAGTTAACTATGGCTACACCTTC.

This chain uses TRBV2 with TRBJ2-7; D is unclear. Germline CDR1 SNHLY, CDR2 FYNNEI. The CDR3 covers 11 residues. V lost 6 bases, J lost 2 bases, and 5 bases lay in between. This CDR3 reads CASRETYEQYF. CDR3 coding DNA: TGTGCCAGCAGGGAGACCTACGAGCAGTACTTC.

In its sample, this clone was seen a few times. This chain joins TRBV2 and TRBJ2-7, with 8 bases fitting TRBD2. V shed 6 bases, J shed 0 bases, and the junction held 4 bases outside the gene matches. This CDR3 comprises 14 residues. Germline lookup yields CDR1 SNHLY and CDR2 FYNNEI. CDR3 in DNA: TGTGCCAGCAGACTTAGCGGGAACTCCTACGAGCAGTACTTC. Translating gives CASRLSGNSYEQYF.

The chain links TRBV27 to TRBJ1-5; D perhaps matches TRBD1 (5 bases). Deletions cut 4 bases from V and 0 bases from J, with 10 bases between. The CDR3 runs to 15 residues. Germline CDR1 reads MNHEY; CDR2 reads SMNVEV (reference sequence). DNA for the CDR3: TGTGCCAGCAGTTGGTCAGGGCTTAGCAATCAGCCCCAGCATTTT. Translating it yields CASSWSGLSNQPQHF.

The gene calls are TRBV7-2 and TRBJ2-5; 8 bases agree with TRBD1. The CDR3 is made up of 14 amino acids. V lost 5 bases and J lost 10; bases outside the gene matches: 12. Per the germline V gene, CDR1 is SGHTA and CDR2 is FQGNSA. CDR3 in DNA: TGTGCCAGCAGCGCAACAGGGGGTCTGGGGATCCAGTACTTC. This gives the protein CASSATGGLGIQYF.

The rearrangement uses TRBV30 and TRBJ2-3, with 7 bases that match TRBD2. Germline CDR1 is GTSNPN and CDR2 is SVGIG (reference sequence). V lost 3 bases, J lost 0 bases, and 6 bases stayed unmatched. CDR3 length: 15 amino acids. CDR3 in DNA: TGTGCCTGGAGCCGGGACTACATTAGCACAGATACGCAGTATTTT. This sequence encodes CAWSRDYISTDTQYF. The entire variable domain, with the rest obtained from reference TRBV30 and TRBJ2-3, is as follows: SQTIHQWPATLVQPVGSPLSLECTVEGTSNPNLYWYRQAAGRGLQLLFYSVGIGQISSEVPQNLSASRPQDRQFILSSKKLLLSDSGFYLCAWSRDYISTDTQYFGPGTRLTVL.

The rearrangement joins TRBV6-5 to TRBJ2-5; 7 nucleotides match TRBD2. The V gene end was trimmed by 0 bases and the J gene end by 5 bases; junction bases not matched to a gene: 6. Germline values: CDR1 MNHEY, CDR2 SVGAGI. The CDR3 sequence is 15 residues long. CDR3 bases: TGTGCCAGCAGTTACTCGATACGGGGAGGGGAGACCCAGTACTTC. Translated, it gives CASSYSIRGGETQYF.